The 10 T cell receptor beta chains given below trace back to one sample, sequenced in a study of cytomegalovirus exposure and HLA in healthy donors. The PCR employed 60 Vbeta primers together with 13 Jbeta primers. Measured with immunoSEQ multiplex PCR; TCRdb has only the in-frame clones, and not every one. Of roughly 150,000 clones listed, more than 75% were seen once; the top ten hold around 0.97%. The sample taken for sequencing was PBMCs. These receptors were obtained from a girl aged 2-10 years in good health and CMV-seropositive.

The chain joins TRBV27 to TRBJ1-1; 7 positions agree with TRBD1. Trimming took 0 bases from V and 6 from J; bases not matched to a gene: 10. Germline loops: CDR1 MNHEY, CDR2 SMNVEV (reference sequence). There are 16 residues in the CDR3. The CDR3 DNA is TGTGCCAGCAGTTTATCGAGGGACAGCTTAACCTCTGAAGCTTTCTTT. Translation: CASSLSRDSLTSEAFF.

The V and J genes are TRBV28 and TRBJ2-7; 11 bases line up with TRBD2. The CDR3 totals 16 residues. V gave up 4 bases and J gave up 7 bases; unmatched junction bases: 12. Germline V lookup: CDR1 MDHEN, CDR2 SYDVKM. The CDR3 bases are TGTGCCAGCAGTTCTATAGCGGGAGGGCCGTTGGGGGAGCAGTACTTC. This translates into CASSSIAGGPLGEQYF. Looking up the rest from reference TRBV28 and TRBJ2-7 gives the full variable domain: DVKVTQSSRYLVKRTGEKVFLECVQDMDHENMFWYRQDPGLGLRLIYFSYDVKMKEKGDIPEGYSVSREKKERFSLILESASTNQTSMYLCASSSIAGGPLGEQYFGPGTRLTVT.

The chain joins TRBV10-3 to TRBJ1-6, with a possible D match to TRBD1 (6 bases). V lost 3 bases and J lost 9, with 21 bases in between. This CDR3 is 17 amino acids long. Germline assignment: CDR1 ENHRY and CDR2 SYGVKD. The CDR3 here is CAISETGGGQLGSPLHF. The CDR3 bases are TGTGCCATCAGTGAAACGGGGGGCGGACAACTGGGTTCACCCCTCCACTTT.

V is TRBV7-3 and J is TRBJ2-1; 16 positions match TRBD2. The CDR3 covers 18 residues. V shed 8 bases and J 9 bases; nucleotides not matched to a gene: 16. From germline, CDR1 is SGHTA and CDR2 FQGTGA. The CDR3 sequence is CASAEGLAGGRNMGEQFF. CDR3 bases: TGTGCCAGCGCAGAGGGACTAGCGGGAGGGAGGAACATGGGTGAGCAGTTCTTC.

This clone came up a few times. The CDR3 DNA follows: TGTGCCAGCAGCGCTCAACCGGGACAGGGATCCTACGAGCAGTACTTC. Translating it yields CASSAQPGQGSYEQYF. This chain uses TRBV7-2 with TRBJ2-5; TRBD1 matches at 9 bases. The J call could be wrong; TRBJ2-7 is a better fit for the DNA end. Germline values: CDR1 SGHTA, CDR2 FQGNSA. The CDR3 has 16 amino acids.

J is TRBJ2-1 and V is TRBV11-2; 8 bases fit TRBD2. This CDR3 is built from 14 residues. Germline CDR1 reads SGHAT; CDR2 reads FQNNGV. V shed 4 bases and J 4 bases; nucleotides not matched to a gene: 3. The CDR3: CASSSGLVYNEQFF. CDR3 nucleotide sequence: TGTGCCAGCAGCTCGGGACTAGTATACAATGAGCAGTTCTTC.

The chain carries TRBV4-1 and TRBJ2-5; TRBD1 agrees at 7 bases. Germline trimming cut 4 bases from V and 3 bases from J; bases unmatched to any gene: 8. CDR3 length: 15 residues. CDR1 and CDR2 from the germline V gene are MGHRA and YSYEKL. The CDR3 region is CASSPTGTAKETQYF. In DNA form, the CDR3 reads TGCGCCAGCAGCCCGACCGGGACAGCAAAAGAGACCCAGTACTTC.

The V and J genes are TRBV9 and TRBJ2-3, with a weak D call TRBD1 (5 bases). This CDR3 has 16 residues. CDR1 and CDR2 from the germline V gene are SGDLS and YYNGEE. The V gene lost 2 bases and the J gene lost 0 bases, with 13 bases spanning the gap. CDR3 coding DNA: TGTGCCAGCAGCGTGAACAGGCCTATTAGCACAGATACGCAGTATTTT. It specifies CASSVNRPISTDTQYF.

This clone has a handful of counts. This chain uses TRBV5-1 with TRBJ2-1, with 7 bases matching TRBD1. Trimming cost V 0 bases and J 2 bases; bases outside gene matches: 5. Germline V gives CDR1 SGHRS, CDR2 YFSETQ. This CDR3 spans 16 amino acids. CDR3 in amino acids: CASSLATTGPYNEQFF. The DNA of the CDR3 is TGCGCCAGCAGCTTGGCGACGACAGGGCCCTACAATGAGCAGTTCTTC.

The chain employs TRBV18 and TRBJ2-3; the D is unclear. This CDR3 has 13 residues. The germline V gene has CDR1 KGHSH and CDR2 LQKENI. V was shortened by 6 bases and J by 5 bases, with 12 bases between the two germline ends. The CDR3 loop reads CASSPEMIDTQYF. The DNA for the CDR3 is TGTGCCAGCTCCCCAGAGATGATAGATACGCAGTATTTT.